This is a list of T cell receptor beta chains from one sample in a study of T-cell reconstitution after alpha-beta-depleted transplantation in children. Using its own MiXCR run on the PCR reads, TCRdb lists one record per CDR3 protein. This sample has 580,000 or so distinct CDR3 sequences, with about 21% found just once. The source was PBMCs, mostly from graft donor cells, collected 360 days after TCRalphabeta/CD19-depleted stem cell transplant. The source of these receptors is a boy in the first two years of life who had a stem cell transplant for acute myeloid leukemia, so the T cells may come from the graft donor. Each CDR3 is given with its conserved first and last residue. Each record gives: V gene, CDR3 protein.

v_gene: TRBV25-1; CDR3aa: CASSELGGGRSSGANVLTF
v_gene: TRBV12-3/TRBV12-4; CDR3aa: CASSLPWNTEAFF
v_gene: TRBV5-8; CDR3aa: CASSFGQDLETQYF
v_gene: TRBV6-5; CDR3aa: CASSYSRMTGANEQYF
v_gene: TRBV5-1; CDR3aa: CASSWPTGTSGGNEQFF
v_gene: TRBV7-9; CDR3aa: CASSLPAGNTEAFF
v_gene: TRBV15; CDR3aa: CATSRDIRITDTQYF
v_gene: TRBV7-2; CDR3aa: CASSLEGRDTGELFF
v_gene: TRBV20-1; CDR3aa: CSARSLSGANVLTF
v_gene: TRBV15; CDR3aa: CATSRDYYGYTF
v_gene: TRBV15; CDR3aa: CATSRDLGRRDDNEQFF
v_gene: TRBV29-1; CDR3aa: CSVGGQGAKNEQFF
v_gene: TRBV7-9; CDR3aa: CASSSRFSMNTEAFF
v_gene: TRBV20-1; CDR3aa: CSARVYRGSGTDTQYF
v_gene: TRBV20-1; CDR3aa: CSARRWDGVYNEQFF
v_gene: TRBV3-1; CDR3aa: CASSHGVNIQYF
v_gene: TRBV13; CDR3aa: CASSPGLAGGSSYNEQFF
v_gene: TRBV6-2/TRBV6-3; CDR3aa: CASSLTGVHQETQYF
v_gene: TRBV20-1; CDR3aa: CSAIQPGTSGGGRGIHTQYF
v_gene: TRBV28; CDR3aa: CASKMGHQNTEAFF
v_gene: TRBV13; CDR3aa: CASSLRVREQFF
v_gene: TRBV7-9; CDR3aa: CASSFHDGYTEAFF
v_gene: TRBV20-1; CDR3aa: CSARSNTDTQYF
v_gene: TRBV20-1; CDR3aa: CSATRQRDTEAFF
v_gene: TRBV12-3/TRBV12-4; CDR3aa: CASSFGISGVTGELFF